This T cell receptor beta chain was captured in a study of identical twins. Unique molecular identifiers were present on the cDNA, and a universal primer site came from template switching. TCRdb reanalysed the 5' RACE reads using MiXCR and keeps one entry per CDR3 protein. The sample includes hundreds of thousands of distinct CDR3 sequences, more than 12% of them seen just once. This clonotype was picked up a small number of times. Its antigen is undetermined. In germline, CDR1 is SGDLS, CDR2 YYNGEE. V shed 0 bases and J 5 bases; nucleotides not matched to a gene: 8. The CDR3 runs 17 residues. Points from the study as a whole: It was cross-sectional statistical analysis, not following the same donors, that the conclusions relied on. The study found weaker excess twin sharing in beta out-of-frame sequences.

The source of this sequence is a woman younger than 30 in good health. The sequenced sample consisted of memory (CD45RO+) T cells sorted from blood. The V call is TRBV9, the J call TRBJ2-2; TRBD2 agrees at 9 bases. CDR3 DNA sequence: TGTGCCAGCAGCGTAGCGGTAGCGGGAGCGGATACCGGGGAGCTGTTTTTT. It translates to CASSVAVAGADTGELFF.